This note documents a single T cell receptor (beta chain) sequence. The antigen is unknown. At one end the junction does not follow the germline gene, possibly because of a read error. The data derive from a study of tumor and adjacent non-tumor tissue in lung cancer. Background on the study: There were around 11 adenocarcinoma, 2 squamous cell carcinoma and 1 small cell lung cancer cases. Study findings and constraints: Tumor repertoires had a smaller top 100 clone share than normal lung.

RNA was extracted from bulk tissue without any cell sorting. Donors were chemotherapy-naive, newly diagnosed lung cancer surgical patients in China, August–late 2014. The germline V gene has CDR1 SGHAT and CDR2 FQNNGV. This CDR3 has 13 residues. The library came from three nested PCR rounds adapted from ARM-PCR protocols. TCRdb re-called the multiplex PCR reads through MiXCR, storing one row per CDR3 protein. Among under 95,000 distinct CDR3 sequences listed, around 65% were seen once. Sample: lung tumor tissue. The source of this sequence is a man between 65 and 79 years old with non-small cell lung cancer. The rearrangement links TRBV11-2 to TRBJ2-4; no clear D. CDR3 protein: CAGNPESKNIQYF. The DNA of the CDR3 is TGTGCCGGCAACCCAGAATCCAAGAACATTCAGTACTTC.